This T cell receptor beta chain was profiled in a study of T cell changes during pregnancy in multiple sclerosis. This CDR3 is 15 amino acids long. From germline, CDR1 is MNHEY and CDR2 SMNVEV (reference sequence). The V gene lost 0 bases and the J gene lost 5 bases, with 13 bases spanning the gap. TCRdb's table, derived via immunoSEQ multiplex PCR, lists solely in-frame clones and lacks some. The table records 70,000 to 80,000 clones, 90% to 95% of them present only once. This rearrangement joins TRBV27 to TRBJ1-2; perhaps TRBD1 as D (5 bases). Sequencing was performed on CD4+ T cells from peripheral blood mononuclear cells, taken before pregnancy. The clonotype originates from a female donor with multiple sclerosis, enrolled in a pregnancy study. The CDR3 coding sequence is TGTGCCAGCAGTTTATCGGGACTTTGGGAATATGGCTACACCTTC. Protein: CASSLSGLWEYGYTF.